This T cell receptor beta chain comes out of a study of somatic mutations in cytotoxic T cells in rheumatoid arthritis. Concerning this clone: The antigen remains undetermined. This specimen includes other DNA sequences encoding the same CDR3.

Repertoires were generated with immunoSEQ multiplex PCR, while TCRdb's copy carries only in-frame clones and drops some. Of 13,000 to 15,000 clones listed, approximately 70% are singletons. There are 15 residues in the CDR3. The germline V gene encodes CDR1 MNHEY and CDR2 SVGAGI. V was pared by 0 bases and J by 4 bases, with 11 bases between. General study findings and limits: Age-dependent increases in CD8+ clonality occurred in rheumatoid arthritis patients but not in healthy controls. Within 8 of 65 patients, the single biggest CD8+ clone made up more than 20% of CD8+ cells. No correction for multiple comparisons was applied to the slight TRBV07 underrepresentation in rheumatoid arthritis patients.

Sequenced material: CD8+ T cells sorted from blood. The chain uses TRBV6-5 and TRBJ2-3; no reliable D call. The clonotype originates from an adult with rheumatoid arthritis. CDR3 sequence reads: CASSYSKGGADTQYF. In DNA form, the CDR3 reads TGTGCCAGCAGTTACTCGAAAGGTGGTGCAGATACGCAGTATTTT.